This T cell receptor beta chain was profiled in a study of blood T cell repertoires in COVID-19. Study-wide background: The cDNA or gDNA used as material had been derived from T cells, B-cell-depleted T cells, or PBMCs.

Per the authors' pipeline: Estimation of nucleated cell counts was performed using reference gene primer amplification. Profiled with immunoSEQ multiplex PCR; TCRdb holds only in-frame clones, not every one. The V and J calls and clone size are taken from that table; D and trimming were inferred from the DNA. The sample records about 130,000 clones, 80% to 90% being singletons. Germline CDR1 LNHDA, CDR2 SQIVND (reference sequence). V dropped 0 bases and J dropped 5 bases, with 13 bases sitting between them. The CDR3 runs 15 residues. The receptor was isolated from a man aged 55-75 years with COVID-19, enrolled during active disease. This chain uses TRBV19 with TRBJ1-1, with D hard to call. Material for sequencing was peripheral blood. The CDR3 sequence: CASSIETTLKTEAFF. The CDR3, as DNA: TGTGCCAGTAGTATAGAGACTACCCTAAAGACTGAAGCTTTCTTT.